These 30 T cell receptor beta chains were sequenced from one sample in a study of Ad26.COV2.S vaccination and SARS-CoV-2 variants. Clones were sequenced by immunoSEQ multiplex PCR, and TCRdb holds only the in-frame ones, with some missing. There are over 85,000 clones in the sample; less than 85% occur only once, and approximately 15% lies in the top ten. Sequenced material: peripheral blood, taken after recovery from COVID-19. The receptors shown here come from a human donor who had recovered from COVID-19.

The chain is built from TRBV29-1 and TRBJ2-7; 11 nucleotides align to TRBD1. The CDR3 consists of 14 residues. V gave up 5 bases and J gave up 6 bases; unmatched junction bases: 9. Germline V gene sequence: CDR1 SQVTM, CDR2 ANQGSEA. CDR3 in amino acids: CSVWGGTGGFEQYF. The CDR3, as DNA: TGCAGCGTTTGGGGTGGGACAGGGGGGTTCGAGCAGTACTTC.

The rearrangement joins TRBV4-2 to TRBJ2-7, with D possibly being TRBD1 (5 bases). Trimming removed 2 bases from V and 7 bases from J, with 21 bases in between. CDR3 length: 16 amino acids. Germline V gene lookup returns CDR1 LGHNA and CDR2 YNFKEQ. As DNA, the CDR3 is TGTGCCAGCAGCCAATCGATAGGGGTCCTTCCCTTTGAGCAGTACTTC. Protein: CASSQSIGVLPFEQYF.

V is TRBV5-6 and J is TRBJ1-4; TRBD1 matches at 8 bases. Looked up from germline, CDR1 is SGHDT and CDR2 is YYEEEE. The length of the CDR3 is 16 residues. V was clipped by 3 bases and J by 6 bases; unmatched bases: 10. CDR3 nucleotides: TGTGCCAGCAGCTGGACTAGGACAGGGCCGGATGAAAAACTGTTTTTT. Amino acid sequence: CASSWTRTGPDEKLFF. Variable domain in full (rest from reference TRBV5-6 and TRBJ1-4): DAGVTQSPTHLIKTRGQQVTLRCSPKSGHDTVSWYQQALGQGPQFIFQYYEEEERQRGNFPDRFSGHQFPNYSSELNVNALLLGDSALYLCASSWTRTGPDEKLFFGSGTQLSVL.

The chain combines TRBV7-3 with TRBJ2-2, with D perhaps matching TRBD1 or TRBD2 (5 bases each). The V end was cut by 4 bases, the J end by 2 bases, with 5 bases between. Germline V gives CDR1 SGHTA, CDR2 FQGTGA. The CDR3 runs 13 residues. CDR3 DNA sequence: TGTGCCAGCAGCTGGGACAACACCGGGGAGCTGTTTTTT. This gives the protein CASSWDNTGELFF.

The CDR3 loop reads CASSHLGPGGEAFF. CDR3 DNA: TGTGCCAGCAGCCACCTGGGGCCCGGAGGTGAAGCTTTCTTT. The chain carries TRBV6-2 or TRBV6-3 and TRBJ1-1, with a weak D call TRBD1 (5 bases). Germline V gene sequence: CDR1 MNHEY, CDR2 SVGEGT. V was pared by 6 bases and J by 7 bases, with 18 bases between. CDR3 length: 14 residues.

The genes are TRBV2 and TRBJ2-7; TRBD2 is a possible D gene (5 bases). The ends were cut back, 6 bases at V and 1 base at J, with 16 bases in the middle. Per germline, CDR1 SNHLY and CDR2 FYNNEI. The CDR3 is 15 residues long. CDR3 region: CASRVVAGRSYEQYF. The CDR3, as DNA: TGTGCCAGCAGGGTTGTTGCGGGCCGATCCTACGAGCAGTACTTC. The whole variable domain, remainder taken from reference TRBV2 and TRBJ2-7, is EPEVTQTPSHQVTQMGQEVILRCVPISNHLYFYWYRQILGQKVEFLVSFYNNEISEKSEIFDDQFSVERPDGSNFTLKIRSTKLEDSAMYFCASRVVAGRSYEQYFGPGTRLTVT.

With respect to this clone: Relative to the germline gene, one junction end is altered; a read error may explain this. The gene calls are TRBV15 and TRBJ2-6; no firm D call. CDR1 is LNHNV, CDR2 YYDKDF, per germline (reference sequence). This CDR3 region has 12 residues. The DNA for the CDR3 is TGTGCCACCAGCAAACGGCCTCCCGAAGGGCCTTTC. This gives the protein CATSKRPPEGPF.

The gene calls are TRBV2 and TRBJ2-1; unclear D gene. The CDR3 has 15 amino acids. The V end was cut by 2 bases, the J end by 2 bases, with 10 bases between. CDR1 is SNHLY and CDR2 is FYNNEI in the germline V gene. CDR3 residues: CASSEPRVTYNEQFF. In DNA, the CDR3 is TGTGCCAGCAGTGAACCGCGAGTAACCTACAATGAGCAGTTCTTC.

This chain connects TRBV27 to TRBJ1-6; D unclear. CDR1 and CDR2 (germline): MNHEY, SMNVEV (reference sequence). This CDR3 is built from 13 residues. V was pared by 2 bases and J by 9 bases, with 8 bases between. CDR3 region: CASSLILGSPLHF. In DNA form, the CDR3 reads TGTGCCAGCAGTTTAATCCTGGGTTCACCCCTCCACTTT.

This clone was observed a few times. The V call is TRBV20-1, the J call TRBJ2-5; TRBD2 agrees at 7 bases. CDR3 size: 12 residues. V trimming: 3 bases; J trimming: 4 bases; junction bases outside the gene matches: 2. Germline assignment: CDR1 DFQATT and CDR2 SNEGSKA (reference sequence). This chain's CDR3 is CSASSGLETQYF. The CDR3, as DNA: TGCAGTGCTAGTAGCGGGCTAGAGACCCAGTACTTC.

The genes are TRBV29-1 and TRBJ1-1; 8 bases agree with TRBD1. The germline CDR1 and CDR2 sequences are SQVTM and ANQGSEA. The CDR3 contains 15 residues. In DNA, the CDR3 is TGCAGTGCCCTGGGCAGGGGGCCATGGAGCACTGAAGCTTTCTTT. Encoded protein: CSALGRGPWSTEAFF.

This chain joins TRBV7-8 and TRBJ1-3, with D tentatively TRBD1 (6 bases). Per the germline V gene, CDR1 is SGHVS and CDR2 is FQNEAQ. The germline V and J ends were trimmed by 5 bases and 3 bases, with 14 bases remaining between them. The CDR3 contains 15 residues. The CDR3 DNA follows: TGTGCCAGCAGCGTCACCGGGACACATGGAAACACCATATATTTT. Translating gives CASSVTGTHGNTIYF.

This chain uses TRBV27 with TRBJ1-1, with D unresolved. This CDR3 comprises 13 residues. Germline V CDR1 and CDR2: MNHEY, SMNVEV (reference sequence). V was cut by 2 bases and J by 3 bases, with 7 bases left in between. CDR3 amino acids: CASSLSRYTEAFF. DNA of the CDR3: TGTGCCAGCAGTTTAAGCAGGTACACTGAAGCTTTCTTT.

The chain has TRBV5-6 and TRBJ1-1; D gene unclear. V dropped 4 bases and J dropped 7 bases, with 8 bases sitting between them. The germline CDR1 and CDR2 sequences are SGHDT and YYEEEE. The CDR3 has 11 amino acids. CDR3 region: CASSQKDEAFF. The DNA for the CDR3 is TGTGCCAGCAGCCAAAAAGATGAAGCTTTCTTT.

The CDR3 DNA follows: TGTGCCAGCAGAACTCCAGGGATACGATACAATGAGCAGTTCTTC. Translating gives CASRTPGIRYNEQFF. This rearrangement joins TRBV6-5 to TRBJ2-1, with D maybe TRBD1 (5 bases). The V end was cut by 6 bases, the J end by 4 bases, with 16 bases between. This CDR3 spans 15 amino acids. CDR1 is MNHEY and CDR2 is SVGAGI in the germline V gene.

The chain employs TRBV5-1 and TRBJ1-2; 8 bases align to TRBD1. The CDR3 runs to 14 residues. Trimming removed 0 bases from V and 7 bases from J; junction bases left unmatched: 5. Germline CDR1 SGHRS, CDR2 YFSETQ. Written as DNA, the CDR3 is TGCGCCAGCAGCTTGGAGGCAGGGGGCTCTGGCTACACCTTC. Translated: CASSLEAGGSGYTF.

The genes are TRBV28 and TRBJ2-5; D uncertain. The ends were cut back, 4 bases at V and 9 bases at J, with 18 bases in the middle. This CDR3 has 14 residues. Germline V gene data show CDR1 as MDHEN and CDR2 as SYDVKM. In DNA form, the CDR3 reads TGTGCCAGCAGTTCCGGGCTCCCCAAGAGATCCCAGTACTTC. Protein product: CASSSGLPKRSQYF.

The rearrangement uses TRBV6-2 or TRBV6-3 and TRBJ2-3, with D hard to call. With 5 bases removed from V and 2 bases from J, the gap between germline ends came to 5 bases. Germline-derived CDR1 and CDR2 are MNHEY and SVGEGT. This CDR3 has 12 residues. CDR3 nucleotide sequence: TGTGCCAGCAGTCCCCCCACAGATACGCAGTATTTT. This codes for CASSPPTDTQYF.

The gene calls are TRBV7-2 and TRBJ2-1; 11 positions match TRBD2. CDR3 length equals 16 residues. CDR1 SGHTA and CDR2 FQGNSA come from the germline V gene. Trimming at V came to 5 bases and at J to 5 bases, leaving 8 bases not matched to a gene. In DNA form, the CDR3 reads TGTGCCAGCAGCAGAACCACTAGCGGGGGTAACAATGAGCAGTTCTTC. It translates to CASSRTTSGGNNEQFF.

The chain recombines TRBV6-1 with TRBJ2-7; 8 bases are shared with TRBD2. This CDR3 is 15 amino acids long. Germline trimming cut 0 bases from V and 3 bases from J; bases unmatched to any gene: 4. The germline gives CDR1 MNHNS, CDR2 SASEGT. The CDR3 loop reads CASSEATTSDYEQYF. CDR3 sequence (DNA): TGTGCCAGCAGTGAAGCGACGACTAGCGACTACGAGCAGTACTTC.

This chain uses TRBV12-3 or TRBV12-4 with TRBJ2-7, with TRBD1 matching 7 bases. After removal of 3 bases from V and 6 bases from J, the junction contained 2 bases not matched to a gene. This CDR3 comprises 12 residues. This CDR3 reads CASSLTGPEQYF. The CDR3 DNA reads TGTGCCAGCAGTTTGACAGGGCCCGAGCAGTACTTC.

The rearrangement links TRBV6-5 to TRBJ2-2; D perhaps matches TRBD2 (6 bases). The CDR3 totals 14 residues. Trimming took 5 bases from V and 5 from J, leaving 12 bases between them. Germline V gene lookup returns CDR1 MNHEY and CDR2 SVGAGI. This CDR3 is CASSQTAGTGELFF. Written as DNA, the CDR3 is TGTGCCAGCAGTCAGACGGCGGGGACCGGGGAGCTGTTTTTT.

The V gene is TRBV15, the J gene TRBJ2-5; the match to TRBD2 covers 14 bases. V was pared by 2 bases and J by 4 bases, with 3 bases of the junction left unmatched. Germline CDR1 and CDR2: LNHNV and YYDKDF (reference sequence). This CDR3 comprises 16 residues. CDR3 nucleotide sequence: TGTGCCACCAGCAGACAAGGGACTAGCGGGAGAGAGACCCAGTACTTC. This translates into CATSRQGTSGRETQYF.

The genes are TRBV5-1 and TRBJ2-1, with D unclear. The CDR3 has 13 residues. V dropped 1 base and J dropped 6 bases, with 8 bases sitting between them. CDR1 SGHRS and CDR2 YFSETQ come from the germline V gene. The CDR3 spells CASSLRAANEQFF. Here the CDR3 DNA reads TGCGCCAGCAGCTTGAGGGCTGCCAATGAGCAGTTCTTC.

This clone appeared once. The chain has TRBV6-5 and TRBJ1-2; no clear D. This CDR3 is built from 13 residues. The germline V and J ends were trimmed by 5 bases and 4 bases, with 11 bases remaining between them. CDR1 is MNHEY, CDR2 SVGAGI, per germline. In nucleotides, the CDR3 is TGTGCCAGCAGTAAACGGCCCCTCTATGGCTACACCTTC. It codes for CASSKRPLYGYTF.

The chain links TRBV5-6 to TRBJ2-7; the match to TRBD2 covers 9 bases. V shed 1 base and J 5 bases; nucleotides not matched to a gene: 7. Looked up from germline, CDR1 is SGHDT and CDR2 is YYEEEE. The CDR3 is 15 amino acids. CDR3: CASSLSGLASDEQYF. In DNA, the CDR3 is TGTGCCAGCAGCTTGTCCGGACTAGCGTCGGACGAGCAGTACTTC.

As concerns this clone: The same CDR3 arises from other DNA sequences in this sample as well. The chain employs TRBV4-2 and TRBJ1-5; D is ambiguous. Per germline, CDR1 LGHNA and CDR2 YNFKEQ. CDR3 length: 12 amino acids. V was shortened by 0 bases and J by 3 bases, with 0 bases between the two germline ends. As DNA, the CDR3 is TGTGCCAGCAGCCAAGACAATCAGCCCCAGCATTTT. Its protein is CASSQDNQPQHF.

V is TRBV28 and J is TRBJ1-4, with D tentatively TRBD1 (6 bases). Germline CDR1 MDHEN, CDR2 SYDVKM. The CDR3 contains 14 residues. The ends were cut back, 6 bases at V and 7 bases at J, with 15 bases in the middle. The CDR3 DNA follows: TGTGCCAGCAGGACCGCCGGGGGCACTGAAAAACTGTTTTTT. Residues: CASRTAGGTEKLFF.

This chain joins TRBV27 and TRBJ1-2, with 9 bases fitting TRBD1. Germline-derived CDR1 and CDR2 are MNHEY and SMNVEV (reference sequence). The CDR3 contains 14 residues. V was pared by 6 bases and J by 4 bases, with 6 bases of the junction left unmatched. The CDR3 protein is CASSLQGAGYGYTF. The CDR3 DNA sequence: TGTGCCAGCAGCCTACAGGGGGCGGGCTATGGCTACACCTTC.

This chain connects TRBV9 to TRBJ1-1, with D possibly TRBD1 on 5 matching bases. There are 14 residues in the CDR3. Germline V gives CDR1 SGDLS, CDR2 YYNGEE. The V and J ends lost 3 bases and 1 base respectively, with 10 bases between them. The CDR3 DNA sequence: TGTGCCAGCAGCGAAAGGGGTAGGAACACTGAAGCTTTCTTT. It specifies CASSERGRNTEAFF.